Presented here are 8 T cell receptor beta chains from one specimen sequenced in a study of T-cell memory formation after mild COVID-19. TCRdb analysed the 5' RACE reads with MiXCR anew, one entry per CDR3 protein. There are about 150,000 distinct CDR3 sequences in the sample; 13% to 15% occur only once, and roughly 13% lies in the top ten. The sample consisted of PBMCs or a T cell subset sorted from them (not recorded which). The receptors here all came from an adult woman who had mild COVID-19 (a few samples of this study predate the infection). Cell type and time point are not known.

This clonotype was observed a few times. The CDR3 reads CASRPLGAYEQYF. The CDR3 DNA sequence: TGTGCCAGCAGACCCTTGGGAGCGTACGAGCAGTACTTC. V usage is TRBV11-2 and J usage is TRBJ2-7, with a possible D match to TRBD2 (5 bases). The V end lost 6 bases, the J end lost 4 bases, and 13 bases lay between the germline ends. This CDR3 has 13 amino acids. CDR1 is SGHAT, CDR2 FQNNGV, per germline.

The chain couples TRBV5-6 to TRBJ1-1, with 8 nucleotides matching TRBD1. The CDR3 loop spans 14 amino acids. The junction had 4 bases not matched to a gene; V was cut back by 1 base and J by 5 bases. From germline, CDR1 is SGHDT and CDR2 YYEEEE. The CDR3 sequence is CASSLQGARTEAFF. The DNA of the CDR3 is TGTGCCAGCAGCTTGCAGGGGGCGCGAACTGAAGCTTTCTTT.

In its sample, this clonotype was seen a few times. This sequence joins TRBV18 and TRBJ2-1; 9 nucleotides align to TRBD2. From germline, CDR1 is KGHSH and CDR2 LQKENI. Trimming removed 3 bases from V and 6 bases from J; junction bases left unmatched: 12. The CDR3 loop spans 17 amino acids. The CDR3 here is CASSPPGRLAGFNEQFF. The CDR3 DNA reads as TGTGCCAGCTCACCTCCGGGCCGGCTAGCGGGATTCAATGAGCAGTTCTTC.

The chain couples TRBV7-9 to TRBJ1-1; D uncertain. The CDR3 has 12 amino acids. Trimming took 7 bases from V and 6 from J, leaving 12 bases between them. Germline CDR1 reads SEHNR; CDR2 reads FQNEAQ (reference sequence). The CDR3 coding sequence is TGTGCCAGCAACATACGGACCCCTGAAGCTTTCTTT. Translated: CASNIRTPEAFF.

Ten or more counts support this clonotype. The chain is built from TRBV30 and TRBJ2-7; no firm D call. CDR1 is GTSNPN, CDR2 SVGIG, per germline (reference sequence). V gave up 1 base and J gave up 0 bases, with 7 bases separating them. The CDR3 is made up of 13 amino acids. Written as DNA, the CDR3 is TGTGCCTGGAGTGCCCCGAGCTCCTACGAGCAGTACTTC. Translation gives CAWSAPSSYEQYF.

This chain connects TRBV27 to TRBJ2-2, with D unclear. The CDR3 consists of 13 residues. From germline, CDR1 is MNHEY and CDR2 SMNVEV (reference sequence). Between the trimmed V and J ends, which lost 8 bases and 5 bases, there was a span of 12 bases. The CDR3 DNA reads as TGTGCCAGCTCCCGAATTACGACCGGGGAGCTGTTTTTT. It encodes CASSRITTGELFF.

This clonotype was observed a handful of times. The chain joins TRBV12-3 or TRBV12-4 to TRBJ1-1; a weak D match, TRBD1 (5 bases). Trimming cost V 5 bases and J 0 bases, with 7 bases left between them. CDR3 length: 13 residues. In DNA, the CDR3 is TGTGCCAGCAGTGACAGCTTGAACACTGAAGCTTTCTTT. Residues: CASSDSLNTEAFF.

This clonotype was counted a few times. This chain connects TRBV4-1 to TRBJ2-3; perhaps TRBD1 as D (5 bases). There are 15 residues in the CDR3. V was trimmed by 0 bases and J by 7 bases, leaving 14 bases between them. CDR1 is MGHRA, CDR2 YSYEKL, per germline. The CDR3 sequence is CASSQERQQTHTQYF. The CDR3 DNA reads TGCGCCAGCAGCCAAGAACGACAGCAGACCCATACGCAGTATTTT.